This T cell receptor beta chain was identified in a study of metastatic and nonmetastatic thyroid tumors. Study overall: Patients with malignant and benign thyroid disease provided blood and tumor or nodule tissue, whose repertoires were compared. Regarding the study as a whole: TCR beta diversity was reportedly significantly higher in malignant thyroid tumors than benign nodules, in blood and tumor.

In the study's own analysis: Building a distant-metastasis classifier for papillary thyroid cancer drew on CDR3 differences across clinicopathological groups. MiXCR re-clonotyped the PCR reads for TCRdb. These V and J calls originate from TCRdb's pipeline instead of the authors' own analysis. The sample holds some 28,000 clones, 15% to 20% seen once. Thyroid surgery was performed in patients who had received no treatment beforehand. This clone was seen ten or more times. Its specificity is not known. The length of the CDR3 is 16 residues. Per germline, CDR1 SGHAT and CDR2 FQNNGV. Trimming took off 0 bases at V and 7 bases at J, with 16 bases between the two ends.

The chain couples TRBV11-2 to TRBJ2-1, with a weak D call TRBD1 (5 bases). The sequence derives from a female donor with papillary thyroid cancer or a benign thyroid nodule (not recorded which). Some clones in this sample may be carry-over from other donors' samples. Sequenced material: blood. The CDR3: CASSLDWQGISNEQFF. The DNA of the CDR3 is TGTGCCAGCAGCTTAGATTGGCAGGGAATATCGAATGAGCAGTTCTTC.